These 17 T cell receptor beta chains originate from one sample sequenced in a study of blood T cell repertoires in COVID-19. Here immunoSEQ multiplex PCR was the method, and the copy in TCRdb shows in-frame clones only, minus some. The profile shows approximately 220,000 clones, around 84% of them singletons. Sequencing was performed on peripheral blood. Receptors originate from a man in his 60s with acute or convalescent COVID-19.

The chain combines TRBV19 with TRBJ1-6, with unresolved D. The ends were cut back, 2 bases at V and 7 bases at J, with 12 bases in the middle. This CDR3 has 15 amino acids. Germline V gene lookup returns CDR1 LNHDA and CDR2 SQIVND (reference sequence). The CDR3 is CASSIRERRNSPLHF. CDR3 coding DNA: TGTGCCAGTAGTATAAGGGAGAGGAGAAATTCACCCCTCCACTTT.

The chain joins TRBV2 to TRBJ1-2; no clear D gene. The CDR3 extends over 18 amino acids. V lost 4 bases and J lost 1, with 22 bases in between. The V gene's germline CDR1 is SNHLY and CDR2 FYNNEI. CDR3 sequence reads: CASSGEVFLSRLNYGYTF. As DNA, the CDR3 is TGTGCCAGCAGTGGAGAAGTTTTTTTAAGTAGACTTAACTATGGCTACACCTTC.

The rearrangement uses TRBV27 and TRBJ1-1; D uncertain. V shed 7 bases and J shed 2 bases, with 14 bases lying between them. Germline V lookup: CDR1 MNHEY, CDR2 SMNVEV (reference sequence). This CDR3 is 14 amino acids long. CDR3 in DNA: TGTGCCAGCACCTCGGTCCAAAGAAACACTGAAGCTTTCTTT. Its protein product is CASTSVQRNTEAFF.

The chain carries TRBV5-1 and TRBJ2-3; 8 bases match TRBD1. CDR3 length equals 16 residues. V was clipped by 0 bases and J by 3 bases; unmatched bases: 6. CDR1 SGHRS and CDR2 YFSETQ come from the germline V gene. CDR3 bases: TGCGCCAGCAGCTTGGTGCCCGGGACAGGAACAGATACGCAGTATTTT. Its protein product is CASSLVPGTGTDTQYF.

V usage is TRBV3-1 (or the pseudogene TRBV3-2) and J usage is TRBJ1-2, with 11 bases identical to TRBD1. The V gene end was trimmed by 4 bases and the J gene end by 2 bases; junction bases not matched to a gene: 3. Germline CDR1 is LGHDT and CDR2 is YNNKEL (reference sequence). The CDR3 is made up of 15 amino acids. DNA of the CDR3: TGTGCCAGCAGCCTCCGGGACAGGGGGAACTATGGCTACACCTTC. This gives the protein CASSLRDRGNYGYTF.

The chain uses TRBV19 and TRBJ2-2; 7 bases line up with TRBD1. The CDR3 is made up of 16 amino acids. The ends lost 7 bases at V and 1 base at J; junction bases unmatched: 9. CDR1 is LNHDA and CDR2 is SQIVND in the germline V gene (reference sequence). CDR3 loop: CASTPSGQMNTGELFF. The CDR3 DNA follows: TGTGCCAGTACCCCCTCGGGACAGATGAACACCGGGGAGCTGTTTTTT.

The chain links TRBV27 to TRBJ1-5; possible D gene TRBD1, 5 bases. The CDR3 totals 15 residues. V gave up 0 bases and J gave up 3 bases, with 9 bases separating them. Germline values: CDR1 MNHEY, CDR2 SMNVEV (reference sequence). The CDR3 sequence: CASSLSSRANQPQHF. The CDR3 nucleotides are TGTGCCAGCAGTTTATCAAGCAGGGCCAATCAGCCCCAGCATTTT.

The chain joins TRBV28 to TRBJ2-5; D is perhaps TRBD2 (6 bases). The CDR3 runs to 12 residues. V lost 2 bases and J lost 10, with 11 bases in between. Germline CDR1 and CDR2: MDHEN and SYDVKM. The chain's CDR3 is CASSLDRRVQYF. Written as DNA, the CDR3 is TGTGCCAGCAGTTTAGACCGGAGGGTCCAGTACTTC.

This clone showed up just once. The chain recombines TRBV3-1 (or the pseudogene TRBV3-2) with TRBJ1-1; 8 positions match TRBD1. The CDR3 covers 20 residues. V lost 0 bases, J lost 3 bases, and 18 bases stayed unmatched. Germline loops: CDR1 LGHDT, CDR2 YNNKEL (reference sequence). The CDR3 here is CASSQDPGRRTGWTDTEAFF. In DNA, the CDR3 is TGTGCCAGCAGCCAAGATCCTGGACGTAGGACAGGGTGGACGGACACTGAAGCTTTCTTT.

This clone was detected only once. The gene calls are TRBV19 and TRBJ1-2; D may be TRBD1 (6 bases). V gave up 5 bases and J gave up 7 bases, with 20 bases separating them. The CDR3 is 15 residues long. Germline V gene sequence: CDR1 LNHDA, CDR2 SQIVND (reference sequence). The DNA for the CDR3 is TGTGCCAGTAGTGTGGGTCAGGGGAGAGTTCGTGGCTACACCTTC. The encoded protein is CASSVGQGRVRGYTF. Full variable domain (missing parts from reference TRBV19 and TRBJ1-2): DGGITQSPKYLFRKEGQNVTLSCEQNLNHDAMYWYRQDPGQGLRLIYYSQIVNDFQKGDIAEGYSVSREKKESFPLTVTSAQKNPTAFYLCASSVGQGRVRGYTFGSGTRLTVV.

This chain uses TRBV28 with TRBJ2-5; possible D gene TRBD1, 6 bases. V dropped 3 bases and J dropped 2 bases, with 13 bases sitting between them. The CDR3 is 15 residues long. From germline, CDR1 is MDHEN and CDR2 SYDVKM. The CDR3 DNA is TGTGCCAGCAGTTTGCCCCAGGGGAATCAAGAGACCCAGTACTTC. This encodes CASSLPQGNQETQYF.

V is TRBV19 and J is TRBJ1-2; D might be TRBD1 (5 bases). The CDR3 spans 15 residues. V was trimmed by 3 bases and J by 1 base, leaving 12 bases between them. Germline V gene lookup returns CDR1 LNHDA and CDR2 SQIVND (reference sequence). CDR3 protein: CASSMGQSYNYGYTF. As DNA, the CDR3 is TGTGCCAGTAGTATGGGGCAGAGCTATAACTATGGCTACACCTTC.

The chain joins TRBV2 to TRBJ2-2; perhaps TRBD1 as D (6 bases). Per the germline V gene, CDR1 is SNHLY and CDR2 is FYNNEI. V gave up 4 bases and J gave up 7 bases, with 10 bases separating them. The CDR3 is 13 residues long. The CDR3 reads CASSVQGYGELFF. The CDR3 DNA is TGTGCCAGCAGTGTACAGGGTTACGGGGAGCTGTTTTTT.

The genes are TRBV6-5 and TRBJ2-5; D might be TRBD1 (5 bases). Germline V lookup: CDR1 MNHEY, CDR2 SVGAGI. The CDR3 spans 13 residues. V was clipped by 2 bases and J by 5 bases, with 9 bases between them. DNA of the CDR3: TGTGCCAGCAGTTACGGCAGGGTGGAGACCCAGTACTTC. Residues: CASSYGRVETQYF.

A note on this clone: Germline is not matched at one junction end, which may reflect a read error. This chain uses TRBV11-1 with TRBJ2-7, with D possibly matching TRBD2 (5 bases). The germline CDR1 and CDR2 sequences are SGHAT and FQDESV (reference sequence). The CDR3 length is 14 residues. This CDR3 reads CASRKAAVSNEQYF. CDR3 bases: TGTGCCAGCAGAAAAGCGGCGGTCTCCAACGAGCAGTACTTC.

This clone turned up a few times. V is TRBV4-1 and J is TRBJ2-5; maybe TRBD2 (5 bases). CDR3 length equals 15 residues. Deletions cut 0 bases from V and 5 bases from J, with 13 bases between. Germline CDR1 reads MGHRA; CDR2 reads YSYEKL. The CDR3: CASSQDAGVGETQYF. The CDR3 coding sequence is TGCGCCAGCAGCCAAGATGCCGGGGTTGGGGAGACCCAGTACTTC.

V and J are TRBV5-5 and TRBJ2-1; TRBD1 matches 9 bases. The CDR3 runs 14 residues. Germline CDR1 and CDR2: SGHKS and YYEKEE (reference sequence). The J segment lost 7 bases and the V segment lost 3 bases, leaving 5 bases of the junction unmatched. Written as DNA, the CDR3 is TGTGCCAGCAGCTCGAACAGGGGGCGGAATGAGCAGTTCTTC. This gives the protein CASSSNRGRNEQFF.